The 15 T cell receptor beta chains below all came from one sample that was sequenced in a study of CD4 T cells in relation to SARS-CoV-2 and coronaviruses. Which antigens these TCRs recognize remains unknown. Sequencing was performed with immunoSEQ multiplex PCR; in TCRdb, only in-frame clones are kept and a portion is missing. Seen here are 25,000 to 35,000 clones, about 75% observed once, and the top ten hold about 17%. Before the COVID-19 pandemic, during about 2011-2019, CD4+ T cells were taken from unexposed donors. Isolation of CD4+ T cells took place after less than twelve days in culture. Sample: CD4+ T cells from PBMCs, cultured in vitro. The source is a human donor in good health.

Here the CDR3 reads CASKETGGSAYEQYF. In nucleotides, the CDR3 is TGTGCCAGCAAAGAAACAGGGGGCTCTGCCTACGAGCAGTACTTC. This rearrangement joins TRBV6-5 to TRBJ2-7; 9 bases are a match to TRBD1. The CDR3 totals 15 residues. Germline V gene data show CDR1 as MNHEY and CDR2 as SVGAGI. Trimming at V came to 7 bases and at J to 2 bases, leaving 9 bases not matched to a gene.

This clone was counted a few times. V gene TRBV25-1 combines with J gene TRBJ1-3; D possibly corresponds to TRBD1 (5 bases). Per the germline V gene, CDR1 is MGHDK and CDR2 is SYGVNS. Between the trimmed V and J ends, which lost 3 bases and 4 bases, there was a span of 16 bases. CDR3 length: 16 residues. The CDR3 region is CASSEGDWVSGNTIYF. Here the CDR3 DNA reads TGTGCCAGCAGTGAGGGGGATTGGGTTTCAGGAAACACCATATATTTT.

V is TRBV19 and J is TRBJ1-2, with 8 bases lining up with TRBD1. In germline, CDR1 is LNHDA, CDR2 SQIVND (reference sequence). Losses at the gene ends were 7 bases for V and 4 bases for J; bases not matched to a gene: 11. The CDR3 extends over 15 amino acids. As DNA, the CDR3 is TGTGCCAGTACCAGGGTGGGACAGGCCCTCTATGGCTACACCTTC. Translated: CASTRVGQALYGYTF.

CDR3 amino acids: CASSPLAGGRNEQFF. The CDR3 nucleotides are TGTGCCAGCAGCCCGCTAGCGGGAGGTCGCAATGAGCAGTTCTTC. This chain links TRBV9 with TRBJ2-1; TRBD2 matches 11 bases. Germline CDR1 is SGDLS and CDR2 is YYNGEE. The CDR3 covers 15 residues. Trimming at V came to 4 bases and at J to 6 bases, leaving 6 bases not matched to a gene.

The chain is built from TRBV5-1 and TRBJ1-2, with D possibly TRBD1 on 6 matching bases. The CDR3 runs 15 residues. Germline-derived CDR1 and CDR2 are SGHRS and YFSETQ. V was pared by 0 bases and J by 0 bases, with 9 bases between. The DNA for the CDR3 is TGCGCCAGCAGCTTGGGAGACAGGTCTAACTATGGCTACACCTTC. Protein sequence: CASSLGDRSNYGYTF.

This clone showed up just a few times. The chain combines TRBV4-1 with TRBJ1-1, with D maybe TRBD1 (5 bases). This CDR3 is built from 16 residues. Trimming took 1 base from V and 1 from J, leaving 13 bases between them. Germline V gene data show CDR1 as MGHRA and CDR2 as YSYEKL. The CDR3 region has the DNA TGCGCCAGCAGCCAAGCCACCTTGGGGACGAACACTGAAGCTTTCTTT. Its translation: CASSQATLGTNTEAFF.

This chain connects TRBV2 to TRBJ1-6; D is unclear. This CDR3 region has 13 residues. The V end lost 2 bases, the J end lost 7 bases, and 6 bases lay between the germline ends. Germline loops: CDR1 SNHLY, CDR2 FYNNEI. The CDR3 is CASSELQNSPLHF. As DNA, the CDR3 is TGTGCCAGCAGTGAATTGCAAAATTCACCCCTCCACTTT.

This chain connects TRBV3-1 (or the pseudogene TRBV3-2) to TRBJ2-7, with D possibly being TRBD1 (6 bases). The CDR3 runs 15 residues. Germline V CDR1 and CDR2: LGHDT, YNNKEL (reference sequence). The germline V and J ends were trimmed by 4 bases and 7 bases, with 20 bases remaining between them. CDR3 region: CASSPVQGLRREQYF. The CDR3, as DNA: TGTGCCAGCAGCCCTGTACAGGGTCTTCGAAGGGAGCAGTACTTC.

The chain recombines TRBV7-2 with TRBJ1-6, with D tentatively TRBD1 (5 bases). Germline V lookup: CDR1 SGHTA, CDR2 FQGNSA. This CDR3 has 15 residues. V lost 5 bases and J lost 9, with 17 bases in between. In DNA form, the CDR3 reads TGTGCCAGCAGCGAAAGCAGGGTGGGGGGTTCACCCCTCCACTTT. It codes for CASSESRVGGSPLHF.

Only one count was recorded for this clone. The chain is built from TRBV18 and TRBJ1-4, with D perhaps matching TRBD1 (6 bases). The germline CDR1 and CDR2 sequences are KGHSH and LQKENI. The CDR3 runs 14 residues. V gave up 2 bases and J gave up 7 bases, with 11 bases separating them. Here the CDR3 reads CASSPGGASEKLFF. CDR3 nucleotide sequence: TGTGCCAGCTCACCAGGGGGCGCGTCTGAAAAACTGTTTTTT. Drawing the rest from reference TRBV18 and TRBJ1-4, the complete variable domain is NAGVMQNPRHLVRRRGQEARLRCSPMKGHSHVYWYRQLPEEGLKFMVYLQKENIIDESGMPKERFSAEFPKEGPSILRIQQVVRGDSAAYFCASSPGGASEKLFFGSGTQLSVL.

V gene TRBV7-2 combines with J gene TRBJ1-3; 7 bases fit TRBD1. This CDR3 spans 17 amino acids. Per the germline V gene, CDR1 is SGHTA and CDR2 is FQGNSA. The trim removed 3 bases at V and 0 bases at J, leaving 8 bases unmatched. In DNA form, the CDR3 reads TGTGCCAGCAGCTTCCCGGGACAGTTCATCTCTGGAAACACCATATATTTT. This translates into CASSFPGQFISGNTIYF.

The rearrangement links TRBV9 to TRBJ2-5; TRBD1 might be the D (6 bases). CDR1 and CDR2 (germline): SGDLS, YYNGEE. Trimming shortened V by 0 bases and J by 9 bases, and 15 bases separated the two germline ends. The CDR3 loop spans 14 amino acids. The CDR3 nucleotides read TGTGCCAGCAGCGTAGTGGACAGAGGGTACCCCCAGTACTTC. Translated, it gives CASSVVDRGYPQYF.

The chain's CDR3 is CASSFGGTEAFF. In DNA, the CDR3 is TGTGCCAGCAGCTTTGGGGGCACTGAAGCTTTCTTT. The V and J genes are TRBV6-6 and TRBJ1-1; D is perhaps TRBD1 (5 bases). The CDR3 is 12 amino acids. From germline, CDR1 is MNHNY and CDR2 SVGAGI (reference sequence). V gave up 6 bases and J gave up 4 bases, with 9 bases separating them.

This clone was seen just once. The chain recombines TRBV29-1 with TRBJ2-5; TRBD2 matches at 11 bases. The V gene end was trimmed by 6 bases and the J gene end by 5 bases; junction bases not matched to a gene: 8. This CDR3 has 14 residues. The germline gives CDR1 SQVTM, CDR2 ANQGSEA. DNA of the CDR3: TGCAGCGTATCAGTAGCGGGAGGGTATGAGACCCAGTACTTC. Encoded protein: CSVSVAGGYETQYF.

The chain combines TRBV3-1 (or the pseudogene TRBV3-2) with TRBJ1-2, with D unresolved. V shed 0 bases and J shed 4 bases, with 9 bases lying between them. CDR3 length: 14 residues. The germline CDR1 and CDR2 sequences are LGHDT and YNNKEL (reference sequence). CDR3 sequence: CASSQDEVPYGYTF. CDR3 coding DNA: TGTGCCAGCAGCCAAGACGAGGTCCCCTATGGCTACACCTTC.